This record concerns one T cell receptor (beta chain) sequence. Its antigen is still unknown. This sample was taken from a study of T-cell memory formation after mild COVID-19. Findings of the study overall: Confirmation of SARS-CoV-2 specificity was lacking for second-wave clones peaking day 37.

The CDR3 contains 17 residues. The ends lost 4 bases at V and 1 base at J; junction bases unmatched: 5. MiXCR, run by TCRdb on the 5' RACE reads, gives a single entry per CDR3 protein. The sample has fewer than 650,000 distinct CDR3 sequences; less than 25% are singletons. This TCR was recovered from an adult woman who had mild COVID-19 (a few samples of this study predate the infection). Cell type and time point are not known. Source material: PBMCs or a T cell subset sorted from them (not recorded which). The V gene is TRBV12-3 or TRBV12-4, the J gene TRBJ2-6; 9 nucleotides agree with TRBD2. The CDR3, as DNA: TGTGCCAGCAGTTCGAATAGCGGGAGTTCTGGGGCCAACGTCCTGACTTTC. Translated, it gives CASSSNSGSSGANVLTF.